Described below is a single T cell receptor beta chain sequence and its context. Its antigen is unidentified. Using immunoSEQ multiplex PCR, the repertoire was profiled, and TCRdb retains in-frame clones only, with some absent. The profile shows around 100,000 clones, roughly nine tenths of them singletons. This specimen comes from a study of graft-versus-host responses after intestinal transplantation. Background on the study: Those transplanted obtained multivisceral, liver-intestinal, or isolated intestinal grafts.

The sequence came from a human donor who was the organ donor for an intestinal transplant. Sequenced material: unstimulated CD4+ T cells sorted from spleen or lymph node cells, taken before transplant.

As DNA, the CDR3 is TGCGCCAGCAGCTTGGCCACGGCCGGTGCCTATGGCTACACCTTC. Translating it yields CASSLATAGAYGYTF. This rearrangement joins TRBV5-1 to TRBJ1-2; D gene unclear. CDR3 length equals 15 residues. In germline, CDR1 is SGHRS, CDR2 YFSETQ. Trimming removed 0 bases from V and 4 bases from J, with 13 bases in between. Combining the CDR3 with reference TRBV5-1 and TRBJ1-2 gives the whole variable domain KAGVTQTPRYLIKTRGQQVTLSCSPISGHRSVSWYQQTPGQGLQFLFEYFSETQRNKGNFPGRFSGRQFSNSRSEMNVSTLELGDSALYLCASSLATAGAYGYTFGSGTRLTVV.